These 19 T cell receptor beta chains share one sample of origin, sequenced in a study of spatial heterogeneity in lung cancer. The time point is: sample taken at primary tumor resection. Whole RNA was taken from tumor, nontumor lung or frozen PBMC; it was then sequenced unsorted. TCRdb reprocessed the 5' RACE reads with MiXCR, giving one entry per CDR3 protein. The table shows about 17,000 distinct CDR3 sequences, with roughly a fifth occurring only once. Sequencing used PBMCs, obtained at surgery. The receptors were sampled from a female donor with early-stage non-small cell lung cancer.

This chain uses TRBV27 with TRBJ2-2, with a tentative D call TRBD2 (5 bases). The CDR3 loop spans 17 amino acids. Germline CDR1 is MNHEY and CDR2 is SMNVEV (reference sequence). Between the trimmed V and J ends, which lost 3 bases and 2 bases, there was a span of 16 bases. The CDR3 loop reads CASSFLRGLSNTGELFF. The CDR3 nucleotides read TGTGCCAGCAGTTTTCTTAGAGGGCTTTCTAACACCGGGGAGCTGTTTTTT.

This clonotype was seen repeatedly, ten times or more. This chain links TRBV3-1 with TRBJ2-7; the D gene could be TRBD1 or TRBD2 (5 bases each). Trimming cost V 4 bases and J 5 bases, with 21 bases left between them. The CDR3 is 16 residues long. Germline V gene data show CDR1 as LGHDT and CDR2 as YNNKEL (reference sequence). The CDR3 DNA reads TGTGCCAGCAGCCGATCCCGGGACCCCCAAGGGCACGAGCAGTACTTC. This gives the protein CASSRSRDPQGHEQYF.

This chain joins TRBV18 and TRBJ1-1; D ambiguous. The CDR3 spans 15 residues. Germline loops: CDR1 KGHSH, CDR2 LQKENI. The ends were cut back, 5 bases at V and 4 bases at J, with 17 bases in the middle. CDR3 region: CASSEHGGVGTEAFF. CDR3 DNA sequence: TGTGCCAGCTCAGAACATGGAGGCGTCGGCACTGAAGCTTTCTTT.

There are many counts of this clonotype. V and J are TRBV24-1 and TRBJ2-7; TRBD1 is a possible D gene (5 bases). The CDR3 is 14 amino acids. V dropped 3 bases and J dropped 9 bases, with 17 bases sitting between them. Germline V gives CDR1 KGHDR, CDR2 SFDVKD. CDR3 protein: CATSDQLRAVGQYF. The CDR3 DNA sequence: TGTGCCACCAGTGATCAACTCAGGGCTGTGGGGCAGTACTTC.

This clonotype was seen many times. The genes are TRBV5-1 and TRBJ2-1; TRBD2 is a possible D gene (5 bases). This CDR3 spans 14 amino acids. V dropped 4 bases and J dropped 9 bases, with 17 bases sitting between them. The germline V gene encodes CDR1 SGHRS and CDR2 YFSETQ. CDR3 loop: CASSMRSTAGEQFF. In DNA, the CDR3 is TGCGCCAGCAGCATGAGATCCACCGCGGGTGAGCAGTTCTTC.

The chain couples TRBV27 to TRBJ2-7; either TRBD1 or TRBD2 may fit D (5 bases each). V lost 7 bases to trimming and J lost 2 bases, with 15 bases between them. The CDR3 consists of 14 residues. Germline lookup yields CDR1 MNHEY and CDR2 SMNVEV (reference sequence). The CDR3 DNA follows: TGTGCCAGCAAAATCAAGGGACCAACCTACGAGCAGTACTTC. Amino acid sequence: CASKIKGPTYEQYF.

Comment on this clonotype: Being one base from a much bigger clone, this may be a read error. The chain's CDR3 is CSARAFGGTLRGHNEQIF. Written as DNA, the CDR3 is TGCAGTGCTAGAGCATTTGGCGGGACTTTGAGGGGCCACAATGAGCAGATCTTC. The V and J genes are TRBV20-1 and TRBJ2-1; a possible D gene is TRBD2 (6 bases). Looked up from germline, CDR1 is DFQATT and CDR2 is SNEGSKA (reference sequence). The CDR3 spans 18 residues.

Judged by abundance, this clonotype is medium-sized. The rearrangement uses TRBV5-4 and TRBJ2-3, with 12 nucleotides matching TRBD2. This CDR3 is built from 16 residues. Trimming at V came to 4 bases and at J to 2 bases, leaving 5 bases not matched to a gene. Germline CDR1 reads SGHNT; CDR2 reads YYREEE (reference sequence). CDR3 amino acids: CASSAGLAGSTDTQYF. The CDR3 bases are TGTGCCAGCAGCGCAGGACTAGCGGGGTCCACAGATACGCAGTATTTT.

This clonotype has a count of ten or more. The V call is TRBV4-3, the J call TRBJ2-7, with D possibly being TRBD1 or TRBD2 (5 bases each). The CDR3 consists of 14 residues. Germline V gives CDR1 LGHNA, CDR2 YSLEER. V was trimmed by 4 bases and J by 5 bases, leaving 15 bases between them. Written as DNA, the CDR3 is TGCGCCAGCAGCCTTCAGGGAGCGGCGGACGAGCAGTACTTC. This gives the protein CASSLQGAADEQYF.

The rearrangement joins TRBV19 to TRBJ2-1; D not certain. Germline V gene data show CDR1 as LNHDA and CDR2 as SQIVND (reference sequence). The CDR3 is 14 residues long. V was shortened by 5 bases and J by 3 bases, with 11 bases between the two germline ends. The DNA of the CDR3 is TGTGCCAGTAGTTCCTTAGGCAGCTACAATGAGCAGTTCTTC. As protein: CASSSLGSYNEQFF.

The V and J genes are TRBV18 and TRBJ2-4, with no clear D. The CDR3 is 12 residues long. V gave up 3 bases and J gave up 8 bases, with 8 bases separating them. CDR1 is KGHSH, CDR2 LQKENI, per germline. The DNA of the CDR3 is TGTGCCAGCTCACCCGTTGCTGACATTCAGTACTTC. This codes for CASSPVADIQYF.

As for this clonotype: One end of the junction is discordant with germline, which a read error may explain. CDR3 sequence (DNA): TGTGCCAGCTCATCCGGGGCTGGCAGTGAAGCTTTCTTC. As protein: CASSSGAGSEAFF. This chain links TRBV18 with TRBJ1-1; TRBD1 might be the D (5 bases). Looked up from germline, CDR1 is KGHSH and CDR2 is LQKENI. The length of the CDR3 is 13 residues.

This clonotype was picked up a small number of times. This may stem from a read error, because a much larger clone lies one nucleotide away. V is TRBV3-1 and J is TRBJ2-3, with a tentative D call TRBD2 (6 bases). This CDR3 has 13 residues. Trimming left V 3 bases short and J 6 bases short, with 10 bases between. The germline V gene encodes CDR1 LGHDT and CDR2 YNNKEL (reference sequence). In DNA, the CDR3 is TGTGCCAGCAGCCAGACGGGAGTGGATACGCAGTATTTT. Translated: CASSQTGVDTQYF.

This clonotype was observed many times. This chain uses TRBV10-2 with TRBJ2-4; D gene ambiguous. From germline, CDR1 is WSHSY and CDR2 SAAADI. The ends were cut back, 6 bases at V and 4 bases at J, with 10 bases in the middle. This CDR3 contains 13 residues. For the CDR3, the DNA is TGCGCCAGCAGGGGTGGGCAGAAAAACATTCAGTACTTC. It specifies CASRGGQKNIQYF.

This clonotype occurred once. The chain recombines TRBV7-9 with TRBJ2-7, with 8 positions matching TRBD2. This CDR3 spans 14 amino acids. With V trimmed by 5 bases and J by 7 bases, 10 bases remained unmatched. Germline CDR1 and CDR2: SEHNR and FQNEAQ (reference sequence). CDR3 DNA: TGTGCCAGCAGCATCCTTAGCGGGACAAATGAGCAGTACTTC. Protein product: CASSILSGTNEQYF.

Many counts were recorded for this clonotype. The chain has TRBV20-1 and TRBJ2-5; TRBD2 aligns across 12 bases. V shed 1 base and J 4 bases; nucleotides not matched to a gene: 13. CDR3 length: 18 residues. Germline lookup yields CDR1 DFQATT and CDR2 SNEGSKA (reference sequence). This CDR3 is CSARGRETSGSLRETQYF. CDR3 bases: TGCAGTGCTAGAGGTCGCGAGACTAGCGGGAGTTTAAGAGAGACCCAGTACTTC.

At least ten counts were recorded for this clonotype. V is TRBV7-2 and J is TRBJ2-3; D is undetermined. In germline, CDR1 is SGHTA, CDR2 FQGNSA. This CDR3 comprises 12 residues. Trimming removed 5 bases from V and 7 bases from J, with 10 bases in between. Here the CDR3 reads CASSPDRYTQYF. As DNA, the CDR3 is TGTGCCAGCAGCCCGGATCGATATACGCAGTATTTT.

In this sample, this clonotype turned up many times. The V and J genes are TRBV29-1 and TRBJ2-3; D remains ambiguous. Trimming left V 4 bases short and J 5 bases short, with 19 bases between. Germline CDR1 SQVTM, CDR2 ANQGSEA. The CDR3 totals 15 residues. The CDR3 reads CSVVPGRHFGDTQYF. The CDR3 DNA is TGCAGCGTTGTACCGGGCCGTCATTTCGGAGATACGCAGTATTTT.

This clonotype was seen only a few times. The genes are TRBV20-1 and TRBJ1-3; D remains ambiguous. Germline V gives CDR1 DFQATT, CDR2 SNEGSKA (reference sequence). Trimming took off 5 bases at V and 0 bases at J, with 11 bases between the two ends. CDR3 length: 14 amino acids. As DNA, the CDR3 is TGCAGTGCTTGCAGGATTAGCTCTGGAAACACCATATATTTT. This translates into CSACRISSGNTIYF.